A single sample is the source of the 20 T cell receptor beta chains below, sequenced in a study of T cell responses to AZD1222 COVID-19 vaccine. This table comes from immunoSEQ multiplex PCR, and its TCRdb copy is limited to in-frame clones, with some not included. Here the sample spans roughly 120,000 clones, around 84% being singletons. Material: peripheral blood, obtained on day 0 of AZD1222 vaccination. The receptors here all came from an adult in good health.

In nucleotides, the CDR3 is TGTGCCAGCAGCCTTAGCGGGAGTCGCCAAGAGACCCAGTACTTC. Translation: CASSLSGSRQETQYF. V gene TRBV5-8 combines with J gene TRBJ2-5; 9 positions agree with TRBD2. The J segment lost 1 base and the V segment lost 4 bases, leaving 5 bases of the junction unmatched. The CDR3 totals 15 residues. Per the germline V gene, CDR1 is SGHTS and CDR2 is YDEGEE.

This chain links TRBV29-1 with TRBJ1-1; weak D call: TRBD1 (6 bases). Germline loops: CDR1 SQVTM, CDR2 ANQGSEA. The V end was cut by 6 bases, the J end by 0 bases, with 11 bases between. The CDR3 is 13 residues long. The CDR3 protein is CSVWTDLNTEAFF. DNA of the CDR3: TGCAGCGTCTGGACAGACTTGAACACTGAAGCTTTCTTT.

This clone was counted once. The V gene is TRBV7-8, the J gene TRBJ1-2; D gene unclear. Germline loops: CDR1 SGHVS, CDR2 FQNEAQ. The ends were cut back, 2 bases at V and 0 bases at J, with 13 bases in the middle. This CDR3 has 16 amino acids. CDR3 sequence (DNA): TGTGCCAGCAGCTTAAATCAGGCTTCCTCTAACTATGGCTACACCTTC. Its translation: CASSLNQASSNYGYTF.

The chain uses TRBV19 and TRBJ2-7; 11 bases match TRBD1. The V and J ends lost 8 bases and 4 bases, in that order; junction bases with no gene match: 4. The CDR3 consists of 13 residues. Germline V gene lookup returns CDR1 LNHDA and CDR2 SQIVND (reference sequence). The CDR3 region is CASLGQGVYEQYF. CDR3 bases: TGTGCCAGTCTGGGACAGGGGGTTTACGAGCAGTACTTC. Combining the CDR3 with reference TRBV19 and TRBJ2-7 gives the whole variable domain DGGITQSPKYLFRKEGQNVTLSCEQNLNHDAMYWYRQDPGQGLRLIYYSQIVNDFQKGDIAEGYSVSREKKESFPLTVTSAQKNPTAFYLCASLGQGVYEQYFGPGTRLTVT.

V gene TRBV30 combines with J gene TRBJ2-7, with TRBD2 as a possible D gene (6 bases). There are 13 residues in the CDR3. Germline loops: CDR1 GTSNPN, CDR2 SVGIG (reference sequence). V gave up 2 bases and J gave up 3 bases, with 11 bases separating them. The CDR3 DNA sequence: TGTGCCTGGAGTTCTTACGGGAGCTACGAGCAGTACTTC. Translated, it gives CAWSSYGSYEQYF.

The chain couples TRBV5-1 to TRBJ2-7; no definite D call. From germline, CDR1 is SGHRS and CDR2 YFSETQ. This CDR3 has 13 residues. The ends were cut back, 0 bases at V and 2 bases at J, with 6 bases in the middle. The CDR3 region has the DNA TGCGCCAGCAGCTTGGGACGAACCTACGAGCAGTACTTC. It is translated as CASSLGRTYEQYF.

The chain employs TRBV28 and TRBJ1-2; 9 nucleotides agree with TRBD1. CDR3 size: 14 residues. Germline CDR1 reads MDHEN; CDR2 reads SYDVKM. J lost 7 bases, V lost 4 bases, and 7 bases had no gene match. Here the CDR3 DNA reads TGTGCCAGCAGTTGGACAGGGGTCACTTCTGGCTACACCTTC. Amino acids: CASSWTGVTSGYTF.

Concerning this clone itself: Other DNA sequences of this sample code for an identical CDR3. The chain couples TRBV5-1 to TRBJ2-7; the match to TRBD2 covers 8 bases. Germline V lookup: CDR1 SGHRS, CDR2 YFSETQ. The CDR3 contains 15 residues. V trimming: 4 bases; J trimming: 2 bases; junction bases outside the gene matches: 8. In nucleotides, the CDR3 is TGCGCCAGCAGCCCTACTTCGGGAGGGGCCTACGAGCAGTACTTC. As protein: CASSPTSGGAYEQYF.

This clone showed up just a few times. This chain connects TRBV7-6 to TRBJ2-7, with 9 bases aligning to TRBD1. Germline-derived CDR1 and CDR2 are SGHVS and FNYEAQ. CDR3 length equals 16 residues. V lost 6 bases to trimming and J lost 6 bases; unmatched junction nucleotides: 15. The CDR3 DNA follows: TGTGCCAGCAGTTATTACTCACCGGGACAGGGTGCCGAGCAGTACTTC. As protein: CASSYYSPGQGAEQYF. Supplemented by reference TRBV7-6 and TRBJ2-7, the full variable domain reads GAGVSQSPRYKVTKRGQDVALRCDPISGHVSLYWYRQALGQGPEFLTYFNYEAQQDKSGLPNDRFSAERPEGSISTLTIQRTEQRDSAMYRCASSYYSPGQGAEQYFGPGTRLTVT.

This clone showed up just once. The V call is TRBV9, the J call TRBJ2-1; 10 positions match TRBD1. CDR1 SGDLS and CDR2 YYNGEE come from the germline V gene. V shed 4 bases and J 9 bases; nucleotides not matched to a gene: 7. This CDR3 is 14 amino acids long. In nucleotides, the CDR3 is TGTGCCAGCAGCCTCCGGGACAGGGGCCCTGAGCAGTTCTTC. Amino acids: CASSLRDRGPEQFF.

The gene calls are TRBV24-1 and TRBJ1-2, with D perhaps matching TRBD1 (5 bases). The ends were cut back, 10 bases at V and 4 bases at J, with 21 bases in the middle. The CDR3 contains 15 residues. The germline V gene has CDR1 KGHDR and CDR2 SFDVKD. CDR3 sequence: CATRVEGLLPYGYTF. The CDR3 nucleotides read TGTGCCACTAGGGTTGAGGGACTCTTGCCCTATGGCTACACCTTC.

J is TRBJ2-7 and V is TRBV10-2; 8 nucleotides agree with TRBD2. The V segment lost 5 bases and the J segment 3 bases; nucleotides outside the gene matches: 9. Germline assignment: CDR1 WSHSY and CDR2 SAAADI. The CDR3 sequence is 15 residues long. CDR3 nucleotides: TGCGCCAGCAGTCCGGCTAGCGGGCGTCGCTACGAGCAGTACTTC. This encodes CASSPASGRRYEQYF.

The chain combines TRBV9 with TRBJ2-1; perhaps TRBD1 as D (5 bases). The CDR3 runs 15 residues. The ends were cut back, 0 bases at V and 0 bases at J, with 7 bases in the middle. The germline CDR1 and CDR2 sequences are SGDLS and YYNGEE. CDR3 nucleotide sequence: TGTGCCAGCAGCGTAGAAGACAGCTCCTACAATGAGCAGTTCTTC. It codes for CASSVEDSSYNEQFF.

This chain uses TRBV27 with TRBJ2-7; 7 bases fit TRBD1. Germline CDR1 and CDR2: MNHEY and SMNVEV (reference sequence). V lost 6 bases to trimming and J lost 3 bases; unmatched junction nucleotides: 11. The CDR3 is 15 amino acids. The CDR3 DNA reads TGTGCCAGCAGCTACAGGGGAACCCCAAACTACGAGCAGTACTTC. This encodes CASSYRGTPNYEQYF.

The CDR3 spells CASSFDTLDNQPQHF. CDR3 nucleotides: TGTGCCAGCAGCTTTGACACACTGGACAATCAGCCCCAGCATTTT. The V and J genes are TRBV7-9 and TRBJ1-5; no reliable D call. The germline V gene has CDR1 SEHNR and CDR2 FQNEAQ (reference sequence). The V gene lost 3 bases and the J gene lost 3 bases, with 12 bases spanning the gap. The CDR3 runs to 15 residues.

This clone was counted between two and nine times. The rearrangement links TRBV19 to TRBJ2-1; D may match TRBD1 or TRBD2 (6 bases each). The CDR3 covers 15 residues. Germline V gives CDR1 LNHDA, CDR2 SQIVND (reference sequence). Deletions cut 8 bases from V and 4 bases from J, with 18 bases between. CDR3 sequence reads: CASRRPGDTYNEQFF. CDR3 sequence (DNA): TGTGCCAGTCGCCGCCCGGGGGACACTTACAATGAGCAGTTCTTC.

The chain uses TRBV28 and TRBJ1-5; weak D call: TRBD1 (5 bases). Trimming left V 7 bases short and J 0 bases short, with 19 bases between. This CDR3 comprises 17 residues. Germline V CDR1 and CDR2: MDHEN, SYDVKM. The CDR3 DNA sequence: TGTGCCAGCAATGGGGGAGTAATTGGGTATAGCAATCAGCCCCAGCATTTT. Its protein product is CASNGGVIGYSNQPQHF.

This chain joins TRBV6-4 and TRBJ1-2; TRBD1 matches at 7 bases. The CDR3 covers 13 residues. Germline V gives CDR1 MRHNA, CDR2 SNTAGT. V shed 5 bases, J shed 4 bases, and the junction held 4 bases outside the gene matches. As DNA, the CDR3 is TGTGCCAGCAGTCAGAACAGGGGCTATGGCTACACCTTC. It translates to CASSQNRGYGYTF.

The chain is built from TRBV6-6 and TRBJ2-2; D is uncertain. The CDR3 is 16 residues long. Trimming took off 5 bases at V and 0 bases at J, with 13 bases between the two ends. Germline CDR1 reads MNHNY; CDR2 reads SVGAGI (reference sequence). The CDR3 bases are TGTGCCAGCAGTCGAGAGACGTTCGCGAACACCGGGGAGCTGTTTTTT. It yields the protein CASSRETFANTGELFF.

This sequence joins TRBV3-1 (or the pseudogene TRBV3-2) and TRBJ2-3; D may match TRBD1 or TRBD2 (6 bases each). Germline V gives CDR1 LGHDT, CDR2 YNNKEL (reference sequence). The length of the CDR3 is 16 residues. Trimming took 3 bases from V and 3 from J, leaving 16 bases between them. The CDR3 bases are TGTGCCAGCAGCCAGGGGCATGGGGGGCCAACAGATACGCAGTATTTT. Translating gives CASSQGHGGPTDTQYF.